The 8 T cell receptor beta chains below come from one sample, sequenced in a study of blood T cell repertoires in COVID-19 (dated by TCRdb to between 2020 and 2021). Library preparation used the immunoSEQ multiplex PCR assay. TCRdb mirrors the immuneACCESS table, restricted to in-frame sequences. Some clones are absent from its copies; in checked studies, under half trace to an unresolved V gene, and the reason for the others is unknown. Present in this sample are around 100,000 clones, roughly 88% of which were seen just once. 5% of the sample lies in the top ten. Sequenced material: peripheral blood. The receptors here all came from a human donor in a cohort sampled during active COVID-19.

The rearrangement uses TRBV6-1 and TRBJ1-5, with D unclear. Germline CDR1 and CDR2: MNHNS and SASEGT. The CDR3 runs 14 residues. Deletions cut 3 bases from V and 3 bases from J, with 9 bases between. The DNA for the CDR3 is TGTGCCAGCAGTGAGGCGCAGGCCAATCAGCCCCAGCATTTT. Amino acid sequence: CASSEAQANQPQHF.

The chain uses TRBV24-1 and TRBJ2-1, with 7 bases aligning to TRBD2. Germline-derived CDR1 and CDR2 are KGHDR and SFDVKD. The CDR3 totals 15 residues. V was pared by 5 bases and J by 3 bases, with 6 bases of the junction left unmatched. CDR3 residues: CATSGSGMDYNEQFF. In nucleotides, the CDR3 is TGTGCCACCAGTGGGAGCGGGATGGACTACAATGAGCAGTTCTTC.

V gene TRBV27 combines with J gene TRBJ2-5, with 8 bases matching TRBD1. V was pared by 5 bases and J by 1 base, with 6 bases of the junction left unmatched. This CDR3 is 15 amino acids long. Germline V gene data show CDR1 as MNHEY and CDR2 as SMNVEV (reference sequence). CDR3: CASSAGTGVQETQYF. For the CDR3, the DNA is TGTGCCAGCAGTGCCGGGACAGGAGTCCAAGAGACCCAGTACTTC.

The genes are TRBV3-1 (or the pseudogene TRBV3-2) and TRBJ2-7; TRBD2 agrees at 7 bases. The ends lost 10 bases at V and 0 bases at J; junction bases unmatched: 3. Per the germline V gene, CDR1 is LGHDT and CDR2 is YNNKEL (reference sequence). The CDR3 is 12 residues long. This CDR3 is CATGTTSYEQYF. The CDR3 nucleotides read TGTGCCACCGGGACTACCTCCTACGAGCAGTACTTC.

This chain uses TRBV5-8 with TRBJ2-5; 15 nucleotides line up with TRBD2. Germline CDR1 reads SGHTS; CDR2 reads YDEGEE. The J segment lost 4 bases and the V segment lost 3 bases, leaving 7 bases of the junction unmatched. The CDR3 has 17 residues. CDR3 sequence: CASSWGLAGGLRETQYF. CDR3 coding DNA: TGTGCCAGCAGCTGGGGACTAGCGGGAGGCTTGAGAGAGACCCAGTACTTC. Drawing the rest from reference TRBV5-8 and TRBJ2-5, the complete variable domain is EAGVTQSPTHLIKTRGQQATLRCSPISGHTSVYWYQQALGLGLQFLLWYDEGEERNRGNFPPRFSGRQFPNYSSELNVNALELEDSALYLCASSWGLAGGLRETQYFGPGTRLLVL.

CDR3 sequence reads: CASGRAADTQYF. CDR3 sequence (DNA): TGTGCCAGCGGGAGGGCCGCAGATACGCAGTATTTT. This sequence joins TRBV28 and TRBJ2-3; 7 bases fit TRBD2. Germline CDR1 is MDHEN and CDR2 is SYDVKM. The CDR3 sequence is 12 residues long. Trimming removed 8 bases from V and 4 bases from J; junction bases left unmatched: 3.

V usage is TRBV11-2 and J usage is TRBJ2-7; possibly TRBD2 for D (6 bases). Germline CDR1 reads SGHAT; CDR2 reads FQNNGV. Trimming pared 1 base from V and 2 bases from J, leaving 15 bases between. The CDR3 loop spans 16 amino acids. DNA for the CDR3: TGTGCCAGCAGCTTAGTTCAGGGAGGTGTTCCCTACGAGCAGTACTTC. Its translation is CASSLVQGGVPYEQYF.

V gene TRBV11-2 combines with J gene TRBJ1-4, with TRBD1 matching over 10 bases. The CDR3 totals 14 residues. CDR1 is SGHAT, CDR2 FQNNGV, per germline. Unmatched junction bases numbered 4, after V lost 5 bases and J lost 7 bases. The CDR3 loop is CASSLTGGGEKLFF. In DNA, the CDR3 is TGTGCCAGCAGCCTGACAGGGGGCGGTGAAAAACTGTTTTTT.